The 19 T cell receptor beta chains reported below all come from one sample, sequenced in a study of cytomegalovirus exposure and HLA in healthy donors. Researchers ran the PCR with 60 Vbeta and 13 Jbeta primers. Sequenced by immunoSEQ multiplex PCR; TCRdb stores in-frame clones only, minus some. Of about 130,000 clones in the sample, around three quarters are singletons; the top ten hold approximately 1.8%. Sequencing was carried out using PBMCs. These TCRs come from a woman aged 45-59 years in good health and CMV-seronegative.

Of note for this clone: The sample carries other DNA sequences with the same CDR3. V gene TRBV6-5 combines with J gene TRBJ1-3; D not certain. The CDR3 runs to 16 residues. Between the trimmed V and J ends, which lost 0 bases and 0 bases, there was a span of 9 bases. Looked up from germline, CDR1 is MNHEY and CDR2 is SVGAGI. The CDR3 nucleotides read TGTGCCAGCAGTTACTCGAGGCCCACCTCTGGAAACACCATATATTTT. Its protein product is CASSYSRPTSGNTIYF.

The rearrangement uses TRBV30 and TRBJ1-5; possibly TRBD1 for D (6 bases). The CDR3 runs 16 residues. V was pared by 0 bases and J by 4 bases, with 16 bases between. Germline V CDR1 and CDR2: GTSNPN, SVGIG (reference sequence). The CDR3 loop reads CAWSVGGQGRNQPQHF. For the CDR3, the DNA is TGTGCCTGGAGTGTCGGGGGGCAGGGTCGGAATCAGCCCCAGCATTTT.

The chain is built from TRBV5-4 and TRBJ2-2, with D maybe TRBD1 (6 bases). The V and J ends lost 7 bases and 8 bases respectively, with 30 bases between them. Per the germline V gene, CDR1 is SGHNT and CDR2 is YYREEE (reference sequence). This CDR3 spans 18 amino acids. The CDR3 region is CASSLGGPRGSGRGELFF. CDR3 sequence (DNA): TGTGCCAGCTCCCTTGGAGGCCCCAGGGGCAGCGGAAGAGGGGAGCTGTTTTTT.

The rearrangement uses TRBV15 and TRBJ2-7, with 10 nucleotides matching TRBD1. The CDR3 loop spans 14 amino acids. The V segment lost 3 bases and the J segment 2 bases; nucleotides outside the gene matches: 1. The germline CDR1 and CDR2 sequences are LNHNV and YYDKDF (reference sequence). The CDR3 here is CATSRDRGAYEQYF. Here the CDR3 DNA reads TGTGCCACCAGCAGGGACAGGGGGGCCTACGAGCAGTACTTC.

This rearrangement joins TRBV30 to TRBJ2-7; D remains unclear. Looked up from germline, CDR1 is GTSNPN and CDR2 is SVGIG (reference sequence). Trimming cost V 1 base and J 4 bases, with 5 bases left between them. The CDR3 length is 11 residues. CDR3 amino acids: CAWSELYEQYF. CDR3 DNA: TGTGCCTGGAGTGAGCTGTACGAGCAGTACTTC.

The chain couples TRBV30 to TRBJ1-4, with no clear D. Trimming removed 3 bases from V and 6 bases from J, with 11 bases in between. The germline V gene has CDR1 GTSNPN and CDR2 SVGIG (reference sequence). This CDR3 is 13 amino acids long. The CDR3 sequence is CAWSGGSDEKLFF. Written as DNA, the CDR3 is TGTGCCTGGAGCGGCGGGTCGGATGAAAAACTGTTTTTT.

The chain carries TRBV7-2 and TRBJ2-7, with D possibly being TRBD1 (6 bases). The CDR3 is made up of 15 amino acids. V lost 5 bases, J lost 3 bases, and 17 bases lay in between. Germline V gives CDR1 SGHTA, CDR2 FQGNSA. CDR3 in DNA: TGTGCCAGCAGCAAACCCAGGGGAGTGGGCTACGAGCAGTACTTC. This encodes CASSKPRGVGYEQYF. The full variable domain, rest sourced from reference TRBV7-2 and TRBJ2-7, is GAGVSQSPSNKVTEKGKDVELRCDPISGHTALYWYRQSLGQGLEFLIYFQGNSAPDKSGLPSDRFSAERTGGSVSTLTIQRTQQEDSAVYLCASSKPRGVGYEQYFGPGTRLTVT.

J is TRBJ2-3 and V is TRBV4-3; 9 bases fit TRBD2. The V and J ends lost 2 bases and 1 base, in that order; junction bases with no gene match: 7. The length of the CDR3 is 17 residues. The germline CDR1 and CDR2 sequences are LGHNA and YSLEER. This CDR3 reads CASSQFKAGGGTDTQYF. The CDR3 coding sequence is TGCGCCAGCAGCCAATTTAAAGCGGGAGGCGGCACAGATACGCAGTATTTT.

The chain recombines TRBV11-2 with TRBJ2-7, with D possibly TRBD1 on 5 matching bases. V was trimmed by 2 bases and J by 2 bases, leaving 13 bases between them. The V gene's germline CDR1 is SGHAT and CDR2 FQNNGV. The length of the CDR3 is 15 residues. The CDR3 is CASSLMGQGAYEQYV. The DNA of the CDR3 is TGTGCCAGCAGCTTAATGGGGCAGGGTGCCTACGAGCAGTACGTC.

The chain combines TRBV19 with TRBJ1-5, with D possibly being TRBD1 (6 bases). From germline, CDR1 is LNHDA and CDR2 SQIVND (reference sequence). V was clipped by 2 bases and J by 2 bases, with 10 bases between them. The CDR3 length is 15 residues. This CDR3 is CASSIIGGGNQPQHF. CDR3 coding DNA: TGTGCCAGTAGTATAATTGGGGGCGGCAATCAGCCCCAGCATTTT. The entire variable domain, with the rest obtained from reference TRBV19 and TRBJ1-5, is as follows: DGGITQSPKYLFRKEGQNVTLSCEQNLNHDAMYWYRQDPGQGLRLIYYSQIVNDFQKGDIAEGYSVSREKKESFPLTVTSAQKNPTAFYLCASSIIGGGNQPQHFGDGTRLSIL.

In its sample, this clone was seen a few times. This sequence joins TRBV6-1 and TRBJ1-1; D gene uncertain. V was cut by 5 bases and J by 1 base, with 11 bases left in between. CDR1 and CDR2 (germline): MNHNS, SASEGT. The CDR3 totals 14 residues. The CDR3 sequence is CASSQNWANTEAFF. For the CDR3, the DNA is TGTGCCAGCAGTCAGAATTGGGCGAACACTGAAGCTTTCTTT.

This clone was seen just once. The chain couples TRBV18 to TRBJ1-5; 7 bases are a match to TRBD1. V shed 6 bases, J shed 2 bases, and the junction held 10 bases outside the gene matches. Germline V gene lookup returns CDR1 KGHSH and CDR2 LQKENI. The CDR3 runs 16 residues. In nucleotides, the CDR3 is TGTGCCAGCTCCCCCAGTGGAGGGGGCGGCAATCAGCCCCAGCATTTT. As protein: CASSPSGGGGNQPQHF.

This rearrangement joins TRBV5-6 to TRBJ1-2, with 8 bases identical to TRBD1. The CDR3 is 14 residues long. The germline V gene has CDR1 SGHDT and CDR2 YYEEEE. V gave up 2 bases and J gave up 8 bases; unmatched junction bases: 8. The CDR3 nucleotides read TGTGCCAGCAGCTTCCCAGGGGGCGAGGGCGGCTACACCTTC. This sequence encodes CASSFPGGEGGYTF.

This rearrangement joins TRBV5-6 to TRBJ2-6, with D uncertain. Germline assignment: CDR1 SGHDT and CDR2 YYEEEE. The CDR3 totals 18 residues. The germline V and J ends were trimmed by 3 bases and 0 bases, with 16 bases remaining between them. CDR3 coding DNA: TGTGCCAGCAGCTCTACAGTTTCTCCGACCTCTGGGGCCAACGTCCTGACTTTC. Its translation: CASSSTVSPTSGANVLTF.

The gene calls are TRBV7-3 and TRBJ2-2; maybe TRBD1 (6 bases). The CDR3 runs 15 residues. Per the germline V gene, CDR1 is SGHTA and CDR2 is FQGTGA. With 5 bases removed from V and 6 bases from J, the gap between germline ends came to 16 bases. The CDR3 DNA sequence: TGTGCCAGCAGCAATACAGGGATGCGGGCCGGGGAGCTGTTTTTT. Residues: CASSNTGMRAGELFF.

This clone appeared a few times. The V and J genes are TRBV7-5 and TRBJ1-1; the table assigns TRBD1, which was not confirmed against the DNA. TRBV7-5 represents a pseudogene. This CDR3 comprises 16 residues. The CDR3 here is CARSKTGTGRATEAFF. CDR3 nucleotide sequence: TGTGCCAGAAGCAAAACCGGGACAGGGAGGGCCACTGAAGCTTTCTTT.

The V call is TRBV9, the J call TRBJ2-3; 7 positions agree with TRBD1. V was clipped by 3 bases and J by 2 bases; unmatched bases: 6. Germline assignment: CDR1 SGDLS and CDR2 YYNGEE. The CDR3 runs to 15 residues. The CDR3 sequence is CASSGTGVDTDTQYF. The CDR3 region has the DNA TGTGCCAGCAGCGGCACAGGGGTCGACACAGATACGCAGTATTTT. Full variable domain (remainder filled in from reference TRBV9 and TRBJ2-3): DSGVTQTPKHLITATGQRVTLRCSPRSGDLSVYWYQQSLDQGLQFLIQYYNGEERAKGNILERFSAQQFPDLHSELNLSSLELGDSALYFCASSGTGVDTDTQYFGPGTRLTVL.

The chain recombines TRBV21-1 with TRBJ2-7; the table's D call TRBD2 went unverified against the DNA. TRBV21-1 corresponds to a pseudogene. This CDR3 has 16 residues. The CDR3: CASRPIGLAATYEQYV. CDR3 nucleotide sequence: TGTGCCAGCAGGCCTATAGGACTAGCGGCGACCTACGAGCAGTACGTC.

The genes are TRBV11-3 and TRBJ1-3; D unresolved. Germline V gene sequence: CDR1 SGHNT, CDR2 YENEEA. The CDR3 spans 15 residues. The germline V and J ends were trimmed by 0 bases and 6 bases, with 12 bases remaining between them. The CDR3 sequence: CASSLDPRGLNTIYF. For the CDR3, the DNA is TGTGCCAGCAGCTTAGATCCCCGGGGTCTAAACACCATATATTTT.